This record looks at one TCR beta chain sequence and its context. The TCR beta cDNA came from 5'RACE template switching with UMIs. TCRdb derives one entry per CDR3 protein from the 5' RACE reads, leaving out DNA. Its table records tens of thousands of distinct CDR3 sequences. This sample stems from a study of T cells expressing NK-cell markers. The CDR3 spans 15 residues. Germline CDR1 is SGHRS and CDR2 is YFSETQ. The chain carries TRBV5-1 and TRBJ2-1; TCRdb calls TRBD1, which cannot be checked without DNA. The origin of this receptor is a woman aged 18-70 years in good health. Sequencing input: blood T cells: a sorted CD56 or NKG2C T cell subset, CD4+ or CD8+ T cells, or bulk PBMC T cells (not recorded which). This CDR3 reads CASSLGQDNPNEQFF.